This entry features one T cell receptor (beta chain) sequence. This clone was detected a few times. Its antigen is currently not known. No base-level quality is on record; no much larger clone is a single base apart. This record belongs to a study of blood T cell repertoires in COVID-19 (dated by TCRdb to the early 2020s). General notes on the study: The collaborator samples originated in the United States, Italy and Spain and spanned the acute and convalescent phases of COVID-19. The prospective study material was composed of cDNA or gDNA derived from T cells, B-cell-depleted T cells, or PBMCs. Subjects who had been exposed to COVID-19, were actively infected with it, or had recovered from it provided the deeply sampled blood TCRbeta repertoires that made up the dataset. The repertoires were released in a freely available public database meant as a resource for research on the immune response to SARS-CoV-2. The samples were drawn from the first 160 participants of the ongoing ImmuneRACE study and from 1,254 subjects provided by 6 global collaborators. A de-identified subject ID, COVID-19 status, age in years and sex were almost always included in the sample metadata. Where available, HLA class I and class II types were obtained from metadata supplied by the sample provider rather than from assay-based typing.

What the work shows at the level of the full study, not this receptor alone: The quantity of clinical and demographic metadata differed by source and by participant and was supplied without curation.

The immunoSEQ Assay, a bias-controlled multiplex PCR, was used to amplify TCRbeta CDR3 regions from genomic DNA. As for the authors' bioinformatics: Nucleated cell counts per sample were estimated from amplification of reference gene primers within the assay. Sequence reads were collapsed and filtered to measure the absolute abundance of every unique TCRbeta CDR3 rearrangement. For each sample, productive Simpson clonality was calculated by taking the square root of Simpson's diversity index across productive rearrangements. Sourced from immuneACCESS, this table was stored by TCRdb with only in-frame sequences that have V and J called. A share of the clones is absent; for the studies checked, an unresolved V gene accounts for under half, and the remainder has no known explanation. D and trimming come from the DNA, and the V and J calls and clone size come from that table. The sample table lists roughly 100,000 clones, around nine tenths of them with a count of one. The ten largest account for around 10% of the sample.

The collaborating institutions used their own protocols to collect whole blood in K2EDTA tubes. For TCRbeta analysis, collaborator samples were shipped as frozen whole blood, as isolated PBMCs, or as DNA extracted from either sample type. CDR1 is given as SGHTA and CDR2 as FQGTGA, both from the germline V gene. The V and J ends are trimmed by 5 bases and 1 base, leaving 9 bases between them. From the cysteine through the phenylalanine, the CDR3 covers 14 amino acids. CDR3 DNA only is kept here, 42 bases in frame from base 1. The sequence came from a man at least 80 years old with acute or convalescent COVID-19. Sequencing input: peripheral blood. Recombination connected TRBV7-3 to TRBJ1-3, with the D gene too uncertain to name. The nucleotide sequence reads as follows: TGTGCCAGCAGCGCCCTTGCGTCTGGAAACACCATATATTTT. Its coded protein is CASSALASGNTIYF.